These 24 T cell receptor beta chains originate from one sample sequenced in a study of siplizumab effects on memory and regulatory T cells. Measured with immunoSEQ multiplex PCR; TCRdb has only the in-frame clones, and not every one. Of about 100,000 clones listed, 94% are singletons. The sequencing input was Tregs sorted from blood. These receptors were obtained from a human donor in good health.

The rearrangement joins TRBV9 to TRBJ1-1, with 7 bases identical to TRBD1. Germline CDR1 and CDR2: SGDLS and YYNGEE. This CDR3 is built from 15 residues. After removal of 3 bases from V and 1 base from J, the junction contained 6 bases not matched to a gene. The CDR3 protein is CASSARQGGNTEAFF. The CDR3 nucleotides are TGTGCCAGCAGCGCCCGCCAGGGGGGGAACACTGAAGCTTTCTTT.

This chain uses TRBV4-1 with TRBJ1-1; D is possibly TRBD1 (6 bases). This CDR3 is built from 15 residues. CDR1 and CDR2 (germline): MGHRA, YSYEKL. Trimming took 5 bases from V and 10 from J, leaving 23 bases between them. CDR3 region: CASSFYRVSVEGAFF. The CDR3 DNA reads as TGCGCCAGCAGCTTTTACAGGGTCAGTGTTGAAGGAGCTTTCTTT.

The rearrangement uses TRBV6-5 and TRBJ1-1; weak D call: TRBD1 (6 bases). The CDR3 sequence is 14 residues long. CDR1 is MNHEY, CDR2 SVGAGI, per germline. V was cut by 5 bases and J by 7 bases, with 17 bases left in between. CDR3 protein: CASSDLPGAGEAFF. For the CDR3, the DNA is TGTGCCAGCAGTGACCTACCGGGGGCGGGTGAAGCTTTCTTT.

The chain combines TRBV7-9 with TRBJ2-1, with D perhaps given as TRBD1 or TRBD2 (5 bases each). V was cut by 6 bases and J by 1 base, with 16 bases left in between. The CDR3 length is 16 residues. In germline, CDR1 is SEHNR, CDR2 FQNEAQ (reference sequence). Here the CDR3 reads CASRTGRGRSYNEQFF. The DNA for the CDR3 is TGTGCCAGCAGGACCGGCCGGGGCAGGTCCTACAATGAGCAGTTCTTC.

The chain carries TRBV27 and TRBJ2-3, with 7 bases lining up with TRBD2. After removal of 2 bases from V and 3 bases from J, the junction contained 5 bases not matched to a gene. There are 15 residues in the CDR3. Germline CDR1 and CDR2: MNHEY and SMNVEV (reference sequence). The CDR3 nucleotides are TGTGCCAGCAGTTTACTTGGACTAGTGACAGATACGCAGTATTTT. Amino acid sequence: CASSLLGLVTDTQYF.

V usage is TRBV2 and J usage is TRBJ1-1, with a tentative D call TRBD1 (5 bases). The CDR3 runs 14 residues. Germline V lookup: CDR1 SNHLY, CDR2 FYNNEI. V shed 2 bases and J shed 1 base, with 8 bases lying between them. DNA of the CDR3: TGTGCCAGCAGTGAAACAGGTGGGAACACTGAAGCTTTCTTT. Encoded protein: CASSETGGNTEAFF.

This chain joins TRBV7-9 and TRBJ2-6, with D perhaps given as TRBD1 or TRBD2 (6 bases each). CDR1 and CDR2 (germline): SEHNR, FQNEAQ (reference sequence). CDR3 length: 17 residues. The V end lost 8 bases, the J end lost 2 bases, and 19 bases lay between the germline ends. The CDR3 bases are TGTGCCAGCGTGCGAGTCGGGGGCGCGGCTGGGGCCAACGTCCTGACTTTC. It yields the protein CASVRVGGAAGANVLTF.

This clone has just a few counts. The chain recombines TRBV28 with TRBJ2-7; D is possibly TRBD2 (7 bases). Germline values: CDR1 MDHEN, CDR2 SYDVKM. V gave up 5 bases and J gave up 0 bases, with 14 bases separating them. This CDR3 spans 15 amino acids. CDR3 in amino acids: CASSPRGGTSYEQYF. The CDR3 nucleotides are TGTGCCAGCAGTCCGAGGGGGGGAACCTCCTACGAGCAGTACTTC.

The genes are TRBV10-3 and TRBJ1-1, with TRBD1 as a possible D gene (6 bases). The CDR3 is 13 amino acids. With 10 bases removed from V and 3 bases from J, the gap between germline ends came to 15 bases. Germline CDR1 reads ENHRY; CDR2 reads SYGVKD. The DNA for the CDR3 is TGTGCCACACGCGGGGGGCCCCACACTGAAGCTTTCTTT. Translation: CATRGGPHTEAFF.

CDR3 sequence: CASSQKSGRGYYGYTF. The CDR3 DNA sequence: TGTGCCAGCAGCCAAAAGTCGGGGCGGGGATACTATGGCTACACCTTC. The chain is built from TRBV14 and TRBJ1-2; D perhaps matches TRBD1 (5 bases). Trimming removed 2 bases at V and 3 bases at J, with 16 bases between. Germline V gene sequence: CDR1 SGHDN, CDR2 FVKESK. CDR3 size: 16 residues.

V usage is TRBV10-2 and J usage is TRBJ2-7, with 9 positions matching TRBD2. V gave up 6 bases and J gave up 2 bases; unmatched junction bases: 5. The germline V gene encodes CDR1 WSHSY and CDR2 SAAADI. The CDR3 has 14 residues. The CDR3 region is CASSPLAGTYEQYF. CDR3 nucleotide sequence: TGCGCCAGCAGCCCGCTAGCGGGGACCTACGAGCAGTACTTC.

V usage is TRBV11-1 and J usage is TRBJ2-1, with 8 bases fitting TRBD1. The CDR3 length is 15 residues. CDR1 and CDR2 (germline): SGHAT, FQDESV (reference sequence). V trimming: 5 bases; J trimming: 5 bases; junction bases outside the gene matches: 8. CDR3 DNA: TGTGCCAGCAGCCGGCACAGGGGGAGGAACAATGAGCAGTTCTTC. Residues: CASSRHRGRNNEQFF.

The chain couples TRBV7-8 to TRBJ2-3; the match to TRBD2 covers 10 bases. V trimming: 3 bases; J trimming: 7 bases; junction bases outside the gene matches: 7. The CDR3 is 15 amino acids. Per germline, CDR1 SGHVS and CDR2 FQNEAQ. The CDR3 spells CASSFSGLAEHTQYF. The CDR3 bases are TGTGCCAGCAGCTTTTCAGGACTAGCGGAGCATACGCAGTATTTT.

This clone occurred once. This chain uses TRBV11-2 with TRBJ2-7; TRBD2 agrees at 8 bases. The germline V gene has CDR1 SGHAT and CDR2 FQNNGV. The CDR3 runs to 15 residues. V lost 0 bases to trimming and J lost 7 bases; unmatched junction nucleotides: 8. The CDR3 is CASSLDGGTRGEQYF. The CDR3 bases are TGTGCCAGCAGCTTAGATGGGGGGACTAGAGGGGAGCAGTACTTC.

The chain has TRBV28 and TRBJ2-7; possibly TRBD2 for D (9 bases). The CDR3 is 18 residues long. Trimming left V 6 bases short and J 2 bases short, with 26 bases between. Germline lookup yields CDR1 MDHEN and CDR2 SYDVKM. The CDR3 nucleotides are TGTGCCAGCAGGCTCAGGGGGCTAGAGGCTAGCGGGGCCTACGAGCAGTACTTC. Translation: CASRLRGLEASGAYEQYF.

J is TRBJ2-1 and V is TRBV14, with D possibly matching TRBD1 (5 bases). Trimming left V 0 bases short and J 16 bases short, with 13 bases between. The CDR3 has 12 residues. CDR1 and CDR2 (germline): SGHDN, FVKESK. CDR3 sequence: CASSQDGARGFF. The CDR3 DNA reads TGTGCCAGCAGCCAAGATGGGGCACGAGGATTCTTC.

CDR3 loop: CASRRDVNQPQHF. The CDR3 coding sequence is TGCGCCAGCAGGCGGGACGTCAATCAGCCCCAGCATTTT. V is TRBV10-2 and J is TRBJ1-5, with D possibly TRBD1 on 5 matching bases. Germline-derived CDR1 and CDR2 are WSHSY and SAAADI. Deletions cut 6 bases from V and 3 bases from J, with 9 bases between. The CDR3 runs 13 residues.

The J gene is TRBJ1-5, the V gene TRBV19; D gene unclear. The germline V gene encodes CDR1 LNHDA and CDR2 SQIVND (reference sequence). Trimming shortened V by 0 bases and J by 11 bases, and 23 bases separated the two germline ends. This CDR3 is 17 amino acids long. CDR3 amino acids: CASSIDVFSGIQDAQHF. In DNA, the CDR3 is TGTGCCAGTAGTATAGATGTCTTCTCGGGAATTCAGGACGCCCAGCATTTT. The full variable domain, its missing parts supplied by reference TRBV19 and TRBJ1-5, is DGGITQSPKYLFRKEGQNVTLSCEQNLNHDAMYWYRQDPGQGLRLIYYSQIVNDFQKGDIAEGYSVSREKKESFPLTVTSAQKNPTAFYLCASSIDVFSGIQDAQHFGDGTRLSIL.

The chain has TRBV5-1 and TRBJ2-5, with TRBD1 as a possible D gene (5 bases). Germline CDR1 SGHRS, CDR2 YFSETQ. The CDR3 is 11 amino acids. The V end was cut by 4 bases, the J end by 5 bases, with 6 bases between. CDR3: CASSPGETQYF. The CDR3 nucleotides read TGCGCCAGCAGCCCAGGGGAGACCCAGTACTTC.

The CDR3 loop is CASILAGQTGELFF. The CDR3 DNA follows: TGTGCCAGCATCTTAGCGGGACAGACCGGGGAGCTGTTTTTT. The chain joins TRBV28 to TRBJ2-2; possibly TRBD2 for D (8 bases). Per germline, CDR1 MDHEN and CDR2 SYDVKM. Deletions cut 7 bases from V and 5 bases from J, with 14 bases between. The length of the CDR3 is 14 residues.

V gene TRBV7-9 combines with J gene TRBJ2-6, with D hard to call. In germline, CDR1 is SEHNR, CDR2 FQNEAQ (reference sequence). This CDR3 comprises 18 residues. Trimming removed 1 base from V and 0 bases from J, with 13 bases in between. The CDR3 region is CASSLVVGPGSGANVLTF. The CDR3 coding sequence is TGTGCCAGCAGCTTAGTTGTAGGTCCAGGCTCTGGGGCCAACGTCCTGACTTTC.

This chain connects TRBV14 to TRBJ2-5; D gene uncertain. Trimming stripped 0 bases from V and 2 bases from J, with 7 bases between. CDR1 and CDR2 (germline): SGHDN, FVKESK. CDR3 size: 14 residues. In nucleotides, the CDR3 is TGTGCCAGCAGCCAAGAATTGATACAAGAGACCCAGTACTTC. It codes for CASSQELIQETQYF.

This chain's CDR3 is CSVDGEAFF. In nucleotides, the CDR3 is TGCAGCGTTGACGGCGAAGCTTTCTTT. The chain employs TRBV29-1 and TRBJ1-1; D unclear. The CDR3 loop spans 9 amino acids. V lost 3 bases, J lost 8 bases, and 4 bases lay in between. Germline V gene lookup returns CDR1 SQVTM and CDR2 ANQGSEA.

The DNA of the CDR3 is TGTGCCAGCAGCTTAGGTCAAGGGGTCCCAGAGACCCAGTACTTC. This gives the protein CASSLGQGVPETQYF. The chain uses TRBV7-9 and TRBJ2-5, with D maybe TRBD1 (5 bases). The CDR3 contains 15 residues. Trimming cost V 1 base and J 4 bases, with 13 bases left between them. CDR1 is SEHNR and CDR2 is FQNEAQ in the germline V gene (reference sequence).